Listed here are 27 T cell receptor beta chains from one sample, sequenced in a study of early T cells in non-severe SARS-CoV-2 infection. In TCRdb, the 5' RACE reads were re-called with MiXCR into one record per CDR3 protein. Counted here are more than 30,000 distinct CDR3 sequences, approximately 6.3% occurring once; the ten biggest clones make up around 25%. The sequencing input was whole blood. The receptors originated from an adult who was a healthcare worker with PCR-confirmed SARS-CoV-2 infection or an uninfected control (not recorded which).

CDR3 sequence (DNA): TGTGCCAGCAGCCGGGACGGATCCGAGCAGTACTTC. It is translated as CASSRDGSEQYF. The V and J genes are TRBV7-3 and TRBJ2-7; D is tentatively TRBD1 or TRBD2 (5 bases each). The CDR3 is made up of 12 amino acids. Germline V lookup: CDR1 SGHTA, CDR2 FQGTGA. The ends were cut back, 5 bases at V and 6 bases at J, with 11 bases in the middle.

This clonotype was seen repeatedly, ten times or more. The chain couples TRBV30 to TRBJ1-2; 7 bases match TRBD1. Germline CDR1 GTSNPN, CDR2 SVGIG (reference sequence). Losses at the gene ends were 0 bases for V and 3 bases for J; bases not matched to a gene: 4. This CDR3 spans 14 amino acids. The CDR3: CAWSVARGDYGYTF. In DNA, the CDR3 is TGTGCCTGGAGTGTAGCCAGGGGGGACTATGGCTACACCTTC. Full variable domain (outside the CDR3, taken from reference TRBV30 and TRBJ1-2): SQTIHQWPATLVQPVGSPLSLECTVEGTSNPNLYWYRQAAGRGLQLLFYSVGIGQISSEVPQNLSASRPQDRQFILSSKKLLLSDSGFYLCAWSVARGDYGYTFGSGTRLTVV.

At least ten counts were recorded for this clonotype. The chain links TRBV5-1 to TRBJ2-1; 7 nucleotides line up with TRBD2. The V gene end was trimmed by 3 bases and the J gene end by 10 bases; junction bases not matched to a gene: 13. The CDR3 sequence is 15 residues long. The germline gives CDR1 SGHRS, CDR2 YFSETQ. This chain's CDR3 is CASSSRPSSGDEQFF. CDR3 DNA sequence: TGCGCCAGCAGCTCCCGACCCTCTAGCGGAGACGAGCAGTTCTTC. Full variable domain (missing parts from reference TRBV5-1 and TRBJ2-1): KAGVTQTPRYLIKTRGQQVTLSCSPISGHRSVSWYQQTPGQGLQFLFEYFSETQRNKGNFPGRFSGRQFSNSRSEMNVSTLELGDSALYLCASSSRPSSGDEQFFGPGTRLTVL.

This clonotype was detected ten times or more. This rearrangement joins TRBV18 to TRBJ2-7, with TRBD1 matching 7 bases. V was clipped by 0 bases and J by 0 bases; unmatched bases: 2. This CDR3 has 15 residues. Germline-derived CDR1 and CDR2 are KGHSH and LQKENI. DNA for the CDR3: TGTGCCAGCTCACCACCTGCAGGGGGCTCCTACGAGCAGTACTTC. Protein: CASSPPAGGSYEQYF.

In its sample, this clonotype was seen many times. The genes are TRBV18 and TRBJ2-7, with 8 bases identical to TRBD1. The CDR3 sequence is 17 residues long. J lost 2 bases, V lost 6 bases, and 15 bases had no gene match. Germline lookup yields CDR1 KGHSH and CDR2 LQKENI. The CDR3 here is CASSPLTQGGRTYEQYF. The CDR3 nucleotides are TGTGCCAGCTCCCCGTTGACACAGGGGGGCCGTACCTACGAGCAGTACTTC. The complete variable domain, with remaining parts taken from reference TRBV18 and TRBJ2-7, reads NAGVMQNPRHLVRRRGQEARLRCSPMKGHSHVYWYRQLPEEGLKFMVYLQKENIIDESGMPKERFSAEFPKEGPSILRIQQVVRGDSAAYFCASSPLTQGGRTYEQYFGPGTRLTVT.

This chain links TRBV20-1 with TRBJ2-1; tentatively, D is TRBD2 (6 bases). The CDR3 totals 12 residues. The V and J ends lost 3 bases and 9 bases respectively, with 12 bases between them. In germline, CDR1 is DFQATT, CDR2 SNEGSKA (reference sequence). The CDR3 spells CSASVHGGEQFF. The CDR3 DNA reads TGCAGTGCTAGTGTCCACGGGGGTGAGCAGTTCTTC.

This clonotype was picked up many times. The CDR3 coding sequence is TGTGCCAGCAGCTTAGGTGGGGGACCCCTCTCTGGAAACACCATATATTTT. Translated, it gives CASSLGGGPLSGNTIYF. The gene calls are TRBV7-6 and TRBJ1-3; D may be TRBD1 (5 bases). There are 17 residues in the CDR3. V lost 1 base, J lost 0 bases, and 13 bases lay in between. Germline V gives CDR1 SGHVS, CDR2 FNYEAQ.

This clonotype was detected many times. The CDR3 nucleotides read TGTGCCAGCAGGGGATCGGCGGGAGCGAGTTCCGGGGAGCTGTTTTTT. It translates to CASRGSAGASSGELFF. The chain uses TRBV7-9 and TRBJ2-2; TRBD2 aligns across 7 bases. CDR3 size: 16 residues. With 6 bases clipped from V and 6 bases from J, the junction kept 13 bases outside the gene matches. Germline assignment: CDR1 SEHNR and CDR2 FQNEAQ (reference sequence). Together with reference TRBV7-9 and TRBJ2-2, the CDR3 gives the full variable domain: DTGVSQNPRHKITKRGQNVTFRCDPISEHNRLYWYRQTLGQGPEFLTYFQNEAQLEKSRLLSDRFSAERPKGSFSTLEIQRTEQGDSAMYLCASRGSAGASSGELFFGEGSRLTVL.

This clonotype was detected many times. V is TRBV7-2 and J is TRBJ2-2, with D possibly called TRBD1 or TRBD2 (5 bases each). The germline V gene encodes CDR1 SGHTA and CDR2 FQGNSA. Trimming stripped 5 bases from V and 6 bases from J, with 16 bases between. The CDR3 runs 15 residues. The CDR3 nucleotides are TGTGCCAGCAGCGCAGGACACGGGATACCCGGGGAGCTGTTTTTT. It is translated as CASSAGHGIPGELFF.

This clonotype appeared many times. CDR3 nucleotides: TGCAGTGCTATCCCCACTGGGACAGATGGCTACACCTTC. It codes for CSAIPTGTDGYTF. V usage is TRBV20-1 and J usage is TRBJ1-2; TRBD1 matches at 7 bases. The V gene's germline CDR1 is DFQATT and CDR2 SNEGSKA (reference sequence). The trim removed 4 bases at V and 6 bases at J, leaving 8 bases unmatched. This CDR3 has 13 amino acids.

This clonotype was found many times. The rearrangement joins TRBV6-5 to TRBJ2-4; 8 bases agree with TRBD1. Looked up from germline, CDR1 is MNHEY and CDR2 is SVGAGI. The CDR3 covers 17 residues. With 0 bases clipped from V and 9 bases from J, the junction kept 13 bases outside the gene matches. The CDR3 loop is CASSYSSPGTGKGIQYF. The CDR3 region has the DNA TGTGCCAGCAGTTACTCGAGTCCCGGGACAGGAAAGGGCATTCAGTACTTC.

The sample holds many counts of this clonotype. V and J are TRBV12-3 or TRBV12-4 and TRBJ2-7; TRBD1 agrees at 10 bases. With 7 bases clipped from V and 4 bases from J, the junction kept 7 bases outside the gene matches. CDR3 length: 14 amino acids. For the CDR3, the DNA is TGTGCCAGCACCCCGGGACAGGGGTTTTACGAGCAGTACTTC. This encodes CASTPGQGFYEQYF.

This clonotype was counted ten times or more. This chain connects TRBV19 to TRBJ2-5, with D hard to call. Between the trimmed V and J ends, which lost 9 bases and 2 bases, there was a span of 13 bases. Germline lookup yields CDR1 LNHDA and CDR2 SQIVND (reference sequence). The CDR3 is made up of 13 amino acids. CDR3 coding DNA: TGTGCCAGGACTCGACCGAAGCAAGAGACCCAGTACTTC. Its protein is CARTRPKQETQYF.

This clonotype was counted only a few times. This chain connects TRBV20-1 to TRBJ1-1, with D uncertain. Trimming removed 2 bases from V and 0 bases from J, with 10 bases in between. The CDR3 runs 14 residues. In germline, CDR1 is DFQATT, CDR2 SNEGSKA (reference sequence). The CDR3 is CSARKGGVNTEAFF. Written as DNA, the CDR3 is TGCAGTGCTAGAAAGGGCGGGGTGAACACTGAAGCTTTCTTT.

This clonotype was detected ten times or more. The chain joins TRBV11-2 to TRBJ2-7, with 12 bases fitting TRBD2. The CDR3 has 16 residues. Germline V gives CDR1 SGHAT, CDR2 FQNNGV. V gave up 1 base and J gave up 0 bases; unmatched junction bases: 1. The CDR3 DNA sequence: TGTGCCAGCAGCTTAGTGACTAGCGGGAGCTCCTACGAGCAGTACTTC. Protein sequence: CASSLVTSGSSYEQYF.

In this sample, this clonotype turned up a few times. V is TRBV20-1 and J is TRBJ2-1; 7 bases match TRBD1. Germline trimming cut 7 bases from V and 5 bases from J; bases unmatched to any gene: 8. This CDR3 comprises 13 residues. From germline, CDR1 is DFQATT and CDR2 SNEGSKA (reference sequence). The chain's CDR3 is CSGAGGANNEQFF. CDR3 DNA: TGCAGTGGGGCAGGGGGTGCGAACAATGAGCAGTTCTTC.

This clonotype was seen repeatedly, ten times or more. This sequence joins TRBV27 and TRBJ2-7; D unresolved. The V and J ends lost 5 bases and 1 base respectively, with 9 bases between them. The CDR3 has 13 amino acids. The germline gives CDR1 MNHEY, CDR2 SMNVEV (reference sequence). The CDR3 region has the DNA TGTGCCAGCAGTCCCGATTGGTCCTACGAGCAGTACTTC. It encodes CASSPDWSYEQYF.

Within the sample, this clonotype is medium-sized (0.01 to 0.1%). V is TRBV7-2 and J is TRBJ1-2; perhaps TRBD1 as D (5 bases). CDR3 length: 15 amino acids. Germline assignment: CDR1 SGHTA and CDR2 FQGNSA. V was shortened by 4 bases and J by 2 bases, with 14 bases between the two germline ends. The CDR3: CASSSPGLFNYGYTF. The CDR3, as DNA: TGTGCCAGCAGCTCCCCGGGACTCTTCAACTATGGCTACACCTTC.

There are many counts of this clonotype. J is TRBJ2-5 and V is TRBV5-5, with 12 bases identical to TRBD1. The J segment lost 5 bases and the V segment lost 4 bases, leaving 0 bases of the junction unmatched. Germline CDR1 is SGHKS and CDR2 is YYEKEE (reference sequence). This CDR3 contains 13 residues. Here the CDR3 reads CASSGTGGETQYF. In DNA, the CDR3 is TGTGCCAGCAGCGGGACAGGGGGCGAGACCCAGTACTTC.

Many counts were recorded for this clonotype. V usage is TRBV7-6 and J usage is TRBJ2-3; 7 nucleotides align to TRBD1. The V gene end was trimmed by 5 bases and the J gene end by 1 base; junction bases not matched to a gene: 3. This CDR3 has 14 residues. Per germline, CDR1 SGHVS and CDR2 FNYEAQ. The DNA for the CDR3 is TGTGCCAGCAGCCGTGGGACAGGCACAGATACGCAGTATTTT. Translated: CASSRGTGTDTQYF.

This clonotype has a count of ten or more. The V call is TRBV20-1, the J call TRBJ2-7; TRBD2 agrees at 10 bases. Per germline, CDR1 DFQATT and CDR2 SNEGSKA (reference sequence). J was trimmed by 6 bases and V by 5 bases; bases with no gene match: 10. This CDR3 comprises 14 residues. The CDR3 region has the DNA TGCAGTGCTCCTAGCGGGGGAGGGGGACTCGAGCAGTACTTC. The encoded protein is CSAPSGGGGLEQYF.

This clonotype was recorded at least ten times. The chain links TRBV7-9 to TRBJ1-5; 7 bases match TRBD1. Germline trimming cut 4 bases from V and 5 bases from J; bases unmatched to any gene: 5. The germline V gene encodes CDR1 SEHNR and CDR2 FQNEAQ (reference sequence). The CDR3 is made up of 14 amino acids. The CDR3 nucleotides read TGTGCCAGCAGCTCGACAGGGACCTATCAGCCCCAGCATTTT. Protein product: CASSSTGTYQPQHF. Together with reference TRBV7-9 and TRBJ1-5, the CDR3 gives the full variable domain: DTGVSQNPRHKITKRGQNVTFRCDPISEHNRLYWYRQTLGQGPEFLTYFQNEAQLEKSRLLSDRFSAERPKGSFSTLEIQRTEQGDSAMYLCASSSTGTYQPQHFGDGTRLSIL.

This clonotype was seen at least ten times. V gene TRBV28 combines with J gene TRBJ2-1; D is unclear. From germline, CDR1 is MDHEN and CDR2 SYDVKM. This CDR3 region has 15 residues. Trimming pared 3 bases from V and 1 base from J, leaving 10 bases between. The CDR3 bases are TGTGCCAGCAGTTTCTCGTACGGATCCTACAATGAGCAGTTCTTC. Encoded protein: CASSFSYGSYNEQFF.

The table lists this clonotype with many counts. V and J are TRBV7-2 and TRBJ2-1; no clear D. Germline V gene sequence: CDR1 SGHTA, CDR2 FQGNSA. V was shortened by 5 bases and J by 10 bases, with 9 bases between the two germline ends. The CDR3 contains 11 residues. The CDR3 loop is CASSSLSEQFF. The CDR3 DNA is TGTGCCAGCAGCAGCCTCTCAGAGCAGTTCTTC.

This clonotype was recorded many times. CDR3 DNA sequence: TGTGCCAGCAGCCCCCGAGGGACTGTGAACACTGAAGCTTTCTTT. This encodes CASSPRGTVNTEAFF. This rearrangement joins TRBV7-2 to TRBJ1-1, with D perhaps TRBD1 (5 bases). CDR1 and CDR2 from the germline V gene are SGHTA and FQGNSA. V lost 5 bases to trimming and J lost 0 bases, with 13 bases between them. The CDR3 loop spans 15 amino acids.

This clonotype came up many times. CDR3 nucleotide sequence: TGTGCCAGCAGTCCCCTAAAGACAGGGAGAGGCACTGAAGCTTTCTTT. Residues: CASSPLKTGRGTEAFF. The chain combines TRBV6-5 with TRBJ1-1; 7 nucleotides agree with TRBD1. With 5 bases clipped from V and 4 bases from J, the junction kept 13 bases outside the gene matches. From germline, CDR1 is MNHEY and CDR2 SVGAGI. The CDR3 is made up of 16 amino acids.

This clonotype was counted ten times or more. V usage is TRBV7-8 and J usage is TRBJ2-1; 8 positions agree with TRBD2. This CDR3 comprises 15 residues. Germline V gene data show CDR1 as SGHVS and CDR2 as FQNEAQ. The V gene end was trimmed by 1 base and the J gene end by 4 bases; junction bases not matched to a gene: 3. CDR3 sequence reads: CASSLERESYNEQFF. The CDR3 DNA follows: TGTGCCAGCAGCTTAGAGCGGGAGTCTTACAATGAGCAGTTCTTC.